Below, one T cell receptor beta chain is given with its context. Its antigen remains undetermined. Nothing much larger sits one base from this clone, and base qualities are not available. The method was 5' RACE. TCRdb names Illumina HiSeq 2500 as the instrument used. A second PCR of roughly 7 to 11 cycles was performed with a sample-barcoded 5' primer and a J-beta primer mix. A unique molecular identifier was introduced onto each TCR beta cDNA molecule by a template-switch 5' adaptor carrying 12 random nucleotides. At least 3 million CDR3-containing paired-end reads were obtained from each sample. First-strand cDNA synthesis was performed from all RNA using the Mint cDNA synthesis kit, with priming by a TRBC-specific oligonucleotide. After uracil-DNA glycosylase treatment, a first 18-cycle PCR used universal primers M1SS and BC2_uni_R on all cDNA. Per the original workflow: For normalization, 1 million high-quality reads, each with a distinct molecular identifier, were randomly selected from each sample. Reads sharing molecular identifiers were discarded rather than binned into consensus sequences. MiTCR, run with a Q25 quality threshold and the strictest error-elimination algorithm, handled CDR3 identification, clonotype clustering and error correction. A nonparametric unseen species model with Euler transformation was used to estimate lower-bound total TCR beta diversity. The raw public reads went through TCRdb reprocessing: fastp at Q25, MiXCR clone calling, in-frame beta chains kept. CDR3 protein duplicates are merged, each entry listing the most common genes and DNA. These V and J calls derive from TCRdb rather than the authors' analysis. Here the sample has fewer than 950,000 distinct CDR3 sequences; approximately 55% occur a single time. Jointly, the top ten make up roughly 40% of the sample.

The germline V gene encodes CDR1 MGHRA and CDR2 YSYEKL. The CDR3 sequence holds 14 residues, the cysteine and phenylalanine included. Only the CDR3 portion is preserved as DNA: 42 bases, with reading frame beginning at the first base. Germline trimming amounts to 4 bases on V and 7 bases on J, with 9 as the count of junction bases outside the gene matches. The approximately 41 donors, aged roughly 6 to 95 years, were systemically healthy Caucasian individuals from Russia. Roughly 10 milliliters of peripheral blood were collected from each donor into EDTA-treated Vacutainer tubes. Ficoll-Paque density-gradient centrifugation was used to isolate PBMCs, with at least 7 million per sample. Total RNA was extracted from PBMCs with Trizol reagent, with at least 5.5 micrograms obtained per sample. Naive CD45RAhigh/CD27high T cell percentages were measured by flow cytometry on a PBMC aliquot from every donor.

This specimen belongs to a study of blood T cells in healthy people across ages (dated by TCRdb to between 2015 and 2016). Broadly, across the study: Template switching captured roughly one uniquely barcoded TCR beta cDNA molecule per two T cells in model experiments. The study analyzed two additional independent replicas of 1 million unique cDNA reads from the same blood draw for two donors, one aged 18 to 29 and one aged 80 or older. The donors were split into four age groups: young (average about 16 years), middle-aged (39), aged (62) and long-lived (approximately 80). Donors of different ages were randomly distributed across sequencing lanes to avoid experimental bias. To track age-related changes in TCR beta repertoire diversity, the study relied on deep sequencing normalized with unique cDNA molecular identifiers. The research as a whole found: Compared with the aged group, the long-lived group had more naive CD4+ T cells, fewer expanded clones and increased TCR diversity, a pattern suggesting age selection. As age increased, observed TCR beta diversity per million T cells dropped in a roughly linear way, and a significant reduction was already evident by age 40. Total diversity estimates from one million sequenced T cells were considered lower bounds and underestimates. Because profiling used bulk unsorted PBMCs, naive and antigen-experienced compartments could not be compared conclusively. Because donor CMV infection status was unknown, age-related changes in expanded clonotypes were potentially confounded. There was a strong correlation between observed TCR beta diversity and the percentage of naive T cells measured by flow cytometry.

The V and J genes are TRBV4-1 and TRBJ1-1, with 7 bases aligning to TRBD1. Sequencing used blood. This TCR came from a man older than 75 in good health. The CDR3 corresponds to CASSLSGGPIEAFF. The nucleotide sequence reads TGCGCCAGCAGCCTTTCAGGGGGGCCGATTGAAGCTTTCTTT.